Each of the 18 T cell receptor beta chains below was sequenced from the same sample in a study of glioma-infiltrating T cells after dendritic cell vaccination. Sequencing used immunoSEQ multiplex PCR; TCRdb keeps in-frame clones, though not all of them. Of 110,000 or so clones in the sample, nearly 90% were seen once. As for time point: after dendritic cell vaccination, including at tumor progression/relapse. Sample: blood, taken after dendritic cell vaccination. Receptor source: a human donor with glioblastoma.

The chain combines TRBV18 with TRBJ1-1; D may be TRBD1 (5 bases). The CDR3 has 16 residues. V lost 2 bases and J 0 bases, leaving 13 bases between the germline ends. CDR1 is KGHSH and CDR2 is LQKENI in the germline V gene. CDR3 residues: CASSPLGAGMNTEAFF. As DNA, the CDR3 is TGTGCCAGCTCACCATTAGGGGCGGGAATGAACACTGAAGCTTTCTTT.

The chain links TRBV4-1 to TRBJ2-2; 7 bases are a match to TRBD2. Germline CDR1 and CDR2: MGHRA and YSYEKL. Trimming removed 0 bases from V and 7 bases from J; junction bases left unmatched: 5. This CDR3 is 15 amino acids long. The DNA of the CDR3 is TGCGCCAGCAGCCAAGAATATCCGGGGGGCGGGGAGCTGTTTTTT. Amino acids: CASSQEYPGGGELFF.

The chain has TRBV28 and TRBJ2-7; D uncertain. Trimming took 7 bases from V and 0 from J, leaving 22 bases between them. This CDR3 is built from 17 residues. Germline assignment: CDR1 MDHEN and CDR2 SYDVKM. The CDR3 coding sequence is TGTGCCAGCACTTCGGTCCGGTCAGGCCTCAGCTCCTACGAGCAGTACTTC. Its translation is CASTSVRSGLSSYEQYF.

The chain carries TRBV10-2 and TRBJ1-1; unclear D gene. V was clipped by 6 bases and J by 0 bases, with 8 bases between them. The CDR3 runs 13 residues. CDR1 is WSHSY and CDR2 is SAAADI in the germline V gene. The CDR3 loop reads CASRATLNTEAFF. The CDR3 DNA follows: TGCGCCAGCAGGGCAACCTTGAACACTGAAGCTTTCTTT.

This clone was seen only once. The chain employs TRBV2 and TRBJ2-7; tentatively, D is TRBD1 (5 bases). The CDR3 has 13 residues. The germline V gene has CDR1 SNHLY and CDR2 FYNNEI. V lost 6 bases and J 5 bases, leaving 14 bases between the germline ends. Here the CDR3 reads CASRPREWNEQYF. The DNA for the CDR3 is TGTGCCAGCAGACCCAGGGAATGGAACGAGCAGTACTTC.

This sequence joins TRBV30 and TRBJ1-1, with 10 bases lining up with TRBD1. The CDR3 loop spans 17 amino acids. The germline V gene has CDR1 GTSNPN and CDR2 SVGIG (reference sequence). The junction had 16 bases not matched to a gene; V was cut back by 2 bases and J by 7 bases. CDR3 loop: CAWSRGSEGTGDDEAFF. CDR3 nucleotide sequence: TGTGCCTGGAGTCGCGGATCTGAGGGGACAGGGGATGATGAAGCTTTCTTT.

The rearrangement links TRBV27 to TRBJ1-5; D might be TRBD1 (5 bases). Germline assignment: CDR1 MNHEY and CDR2 SMNVEV (reference sequence). The CDR3 has 15 residues. V lost 3 bases and J 1 base, leaving 10 bases between the germline ends. Here the CDR3 reads CASSLAGVSNQPQHF. The CDR3 DNA reads TGTGCCAGCAGTTTGGCGGGGGTAAGCAATCAGCCCCAGCATTTT.

This clone was seen only once. This chain joins TRBV2 and TRBJ2-3; 7 positions match TRBD2. CDR3 length equals 15 residues. Per the germline V gene, CDR1 is SNHLY and CDR2 is FYNNEI. With 5 bases clipped from V and 2 bases from J, the junction kept 7 bases outside the gene matches. The CDR3 reads CASSSEAGNTDTQYF. The CDR3, as DNA: TGTGCCAGCAGTTCTGAAGCGGGAAACACAGATACGCAGTATTTT.

This chain links TRBV5-1 with TRBJ2-2, with 13 bases identical to TRBD2. V lost 0 bases and J lost 5; bases outside the gene matches: 7. Germline V gene sequence: CDR1 SGHRS, CDR2 YFSETQ. The CDR3 has 18 amino acids. This CDR3 is CASSLETSGGPRTGELFF. For the CDR3, the DNA is TGCGCCAGCAGCTTGGAGACTAGCGGGGGGCCAAGAACCGGGGAGCTGTTTTTT.

The chain recombines TRBV6-5 with TRBJ1-1, with 7 bases fitting TRBD1. V was clipped by 7 bases and J by 2 bases; unmatched bases: 4. The CDR3 extends over 13 amino acids. Germline loops: CDR1 MNHEY, CDR2 SVGAGI. The CDR3 here is CASKRQGNTEAFF. The CDR3 DNA reads TGTGCCAGCAAACGACAGGGTAACACTGAAGCTTTCTTT.

The rearrangement joins TRBV4-1 to TRBJ2-1, with TRBD2 matching over 8 bases. Germline V gene sequence: CDR1 MGHRA, CDR2 YSYEKL. The CDR3 has 16 residues. With 1 base clipped from V and 0 bases from J, the junction kept 2 bases outside the gene matches. Here the CDR3 DNA reads TGCGCCAGCAGCCAAGGAGCGGGAGTCTCCTACAATGAGCAGTTCTTC. Its translation is CASSQGAGVSYNEQFF.

The chain employs TRBV27 and TRBJ2-2; 9 bases map to TRBD1. The V and J ends lost 6 bases and 7 bases, in that order; junction bases with no gene match: 3. This CDR3 is 13 amino acids long. CDR1 MNHEY and CDR2 SMNVEV come from the germline V gene (reference sequence). The CDR3 DNA reads TGTGCCAGCAGGACAGGGGGATACGGGGAGCTGTTTTTT. As protein: CASRTGGYGELFF.

V usage is TRBV21-1 and J usage is TRBJ1-2; the table's D call, TRBD1, was not checked against the DNA. TRBV21-1 counts as a pseudogene. The length of the CDR3 is 17 residues. Here the CDR3 DNA reads TGTGCCAGCGAAATCCGGCAGGCGCCTCCCTTAAGCTATGGCTACACCTTC. Translation gives CASEIRQAPPLSYGYTF.

The chain joins TRBV6-1 to TRBJ1-5; D not certain. With 7 bases removed from V and 2 bases from J, the gap between germline ends came to 15 bases. The CDR3 length is 15 residues. Germline V gene data show CDR1 as MNHNS and CDR2 as SASEGT. The CDR3 spells CASIREGLGNQPQHF. The CDR3 DNA is TGTGCCAGCATTCGTGAGGGTTTGGGCAATCAGCCCCAGCATTTT.

The gene calls are TRBV4-1 and TRBJ2-5; 10 nucleotides agree with TRBD2. CDR3 length: 16 residues. Looked up from germline, CDR1 is MGHRA and CDR2 is YSYEKL. With 4 bases clipped from V and 5 bases from J, the junction kept 10 bases outside the gene matches. The DNA for the CDR3 is TGCGCCAGCAGCCCCGGAGCTAGCGGGAGTGGGGAGACCCAGTACTTC. Translating gives CASSPGASGSGETQYF.

This chain uses TRBV9 with TRBJ2-7; 8 positions match TRBD2. V trimming: 0 bases; J trimming: 5 bases; junction bases outside the gene matches: 10. CDR3 length equals 16 residues. Germline CDR1 and CDR2: SGDLS and YYNGEE. CDR3 nucleotides: TGTGCCAGCAGCGTAGAAGGTAGCGGGGAGGGGGACGAGCAGTACTTC. It specifies CASSVEGSGEGDEQYF.

This chain connects TRBV11-1 to TRBJ1-2; D is uncertain. Trimming shortened V by 0 bases and J by 0 bases, and 14 bases separated the two germline ends. The length of the CDR3 is 17 residues. Germline CDR1 and CDR2: SGHAT and FQDESV (reference sequence). CDR3 nucleotide sequence: TGTGCCAGCAGCTTAGCGGGTTCCGACACCTCTAACTATGGCTACACCTTC. It codes for CASSLAGSDTSNYGYTF.

The chain carries TRBV7-2 and TRBJ2-7; maybe TRBD2 (5 bases). Germline V gene data show CDR1 as SGHTA and CDR2 as FQGNSA. The CDR3 is made up of 12 amino acids. Deletions cut 2 bases from V and 4 bases from J, with 6 bases between. For the CDR3, the DNA is TGTGCCAGCAGCTTATCGGGGTACGAGCAGTACTTC. This gives the protein CASSLSGYEQYF.